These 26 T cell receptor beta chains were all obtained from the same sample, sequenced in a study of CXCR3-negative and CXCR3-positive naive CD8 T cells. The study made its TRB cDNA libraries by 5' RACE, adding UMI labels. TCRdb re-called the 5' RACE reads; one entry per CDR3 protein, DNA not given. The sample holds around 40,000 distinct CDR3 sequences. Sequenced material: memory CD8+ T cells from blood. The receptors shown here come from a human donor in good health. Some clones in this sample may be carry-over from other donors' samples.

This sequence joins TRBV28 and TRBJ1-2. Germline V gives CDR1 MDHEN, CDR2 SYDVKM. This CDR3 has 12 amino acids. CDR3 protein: CVSDSGYYGYTF.

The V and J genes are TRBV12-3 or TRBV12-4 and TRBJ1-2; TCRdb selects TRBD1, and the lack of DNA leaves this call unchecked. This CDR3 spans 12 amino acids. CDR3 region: CASRATGDGYTF.

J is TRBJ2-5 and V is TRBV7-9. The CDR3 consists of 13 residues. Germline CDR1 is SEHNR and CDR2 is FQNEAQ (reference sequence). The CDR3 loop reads CASSRTPQETQYF.

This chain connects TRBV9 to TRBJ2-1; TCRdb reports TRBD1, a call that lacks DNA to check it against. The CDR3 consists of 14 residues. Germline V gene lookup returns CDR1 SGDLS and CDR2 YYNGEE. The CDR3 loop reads CASSARDSYNEQFF.

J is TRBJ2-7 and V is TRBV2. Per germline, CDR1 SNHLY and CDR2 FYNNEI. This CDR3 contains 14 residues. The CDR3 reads CASLGSGEHYEQYF.

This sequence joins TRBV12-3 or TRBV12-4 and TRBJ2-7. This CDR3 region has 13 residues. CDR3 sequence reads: CASSYDLPYEQYF.

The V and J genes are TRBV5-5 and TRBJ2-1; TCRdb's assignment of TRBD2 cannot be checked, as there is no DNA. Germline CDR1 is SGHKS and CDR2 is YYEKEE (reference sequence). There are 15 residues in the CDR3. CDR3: CASSLGAGVGNEQFF.

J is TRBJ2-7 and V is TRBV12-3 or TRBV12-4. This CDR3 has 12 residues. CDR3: CASSPSGYEQYF.

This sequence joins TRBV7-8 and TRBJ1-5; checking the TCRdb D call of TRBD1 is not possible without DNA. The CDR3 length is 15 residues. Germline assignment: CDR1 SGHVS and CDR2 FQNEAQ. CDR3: CASSITGATNQPQHF.

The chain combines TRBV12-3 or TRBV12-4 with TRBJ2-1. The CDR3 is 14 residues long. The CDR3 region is CASATSELYNEQFF.

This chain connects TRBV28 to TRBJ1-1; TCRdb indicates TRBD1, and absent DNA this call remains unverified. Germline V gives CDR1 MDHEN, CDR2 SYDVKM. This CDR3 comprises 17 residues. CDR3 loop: CASSFYGQGAFDTEAFF.

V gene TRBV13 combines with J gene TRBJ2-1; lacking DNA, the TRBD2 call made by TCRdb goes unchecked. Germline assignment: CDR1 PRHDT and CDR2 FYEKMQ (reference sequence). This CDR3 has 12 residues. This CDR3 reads CASGRLGNEQFF.

The CDR3 reads CSARELAGDSYEQYF. The rearrangement links TRBV20-1 to TRBJ2-7; the TCRdb call, TRBD2, lacks DNA for checking. The CDR3 loop spans 15 amino acids. Looked up from germline, CDR1 is DFQATT and CDR2 is SNEGSKA (reference sequence).

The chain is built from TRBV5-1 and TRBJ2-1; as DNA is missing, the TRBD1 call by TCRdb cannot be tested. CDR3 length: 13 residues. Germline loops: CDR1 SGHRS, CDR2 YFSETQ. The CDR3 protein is CASKGPEYNEQFF.

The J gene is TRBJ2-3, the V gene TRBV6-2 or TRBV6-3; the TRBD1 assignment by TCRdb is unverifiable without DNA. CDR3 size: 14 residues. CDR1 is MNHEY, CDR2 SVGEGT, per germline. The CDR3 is CASRGGLSTDTQYF.

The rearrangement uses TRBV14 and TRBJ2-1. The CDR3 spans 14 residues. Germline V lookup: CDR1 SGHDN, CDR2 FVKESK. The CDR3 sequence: CASSPGVHYNEQFF.

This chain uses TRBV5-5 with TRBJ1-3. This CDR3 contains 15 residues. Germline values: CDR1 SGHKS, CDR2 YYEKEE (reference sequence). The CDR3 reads CASSPQISLADTIYF.

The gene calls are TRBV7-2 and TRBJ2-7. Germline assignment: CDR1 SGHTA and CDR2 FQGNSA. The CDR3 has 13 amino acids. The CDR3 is CASSFHFPHEQYF.

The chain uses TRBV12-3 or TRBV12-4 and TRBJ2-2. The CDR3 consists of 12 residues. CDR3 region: CASSLGSGELFF.

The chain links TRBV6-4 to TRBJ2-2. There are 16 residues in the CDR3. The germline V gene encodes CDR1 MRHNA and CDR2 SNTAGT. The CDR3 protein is CASSDSWRADTGELFF.

CDR3 sequence: CASSLADREFSTDTQYF. The chain carries TRBV5-6 and TRBJ2-3; TCRdb gives TRBD1 as the D gene, but with no DNA this cannot be confirmed. Germline V gene lookup returns CDR1 SGHDT and CDR2 YYEEEE. This CDR3 has 17 amino acids.

The CDR3 reads CASSPYYDTSGANVLTF. This chain links TRBV28 with TRBJ2-6. Germline V lookup: CDR1 MDHEN, CDR2 SYDVKM. The CDR3 is 17 amino acids.

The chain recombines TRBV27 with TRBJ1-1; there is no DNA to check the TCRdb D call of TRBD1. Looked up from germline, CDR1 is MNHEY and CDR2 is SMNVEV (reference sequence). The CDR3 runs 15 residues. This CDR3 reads CASSSKGVWNTEAFF.

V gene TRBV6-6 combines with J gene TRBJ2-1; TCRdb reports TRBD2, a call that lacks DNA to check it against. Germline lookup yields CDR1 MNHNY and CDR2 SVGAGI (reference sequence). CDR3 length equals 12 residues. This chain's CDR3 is CASAGVRDEQFF.

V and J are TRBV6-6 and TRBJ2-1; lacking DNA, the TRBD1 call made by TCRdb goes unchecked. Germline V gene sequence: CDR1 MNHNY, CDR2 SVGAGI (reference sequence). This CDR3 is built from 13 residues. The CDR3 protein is CASTLIGNNEQFF.

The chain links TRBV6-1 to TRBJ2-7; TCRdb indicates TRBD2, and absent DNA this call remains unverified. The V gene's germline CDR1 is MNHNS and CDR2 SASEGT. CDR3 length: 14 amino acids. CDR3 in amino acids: CASSVGAESHEQYF.